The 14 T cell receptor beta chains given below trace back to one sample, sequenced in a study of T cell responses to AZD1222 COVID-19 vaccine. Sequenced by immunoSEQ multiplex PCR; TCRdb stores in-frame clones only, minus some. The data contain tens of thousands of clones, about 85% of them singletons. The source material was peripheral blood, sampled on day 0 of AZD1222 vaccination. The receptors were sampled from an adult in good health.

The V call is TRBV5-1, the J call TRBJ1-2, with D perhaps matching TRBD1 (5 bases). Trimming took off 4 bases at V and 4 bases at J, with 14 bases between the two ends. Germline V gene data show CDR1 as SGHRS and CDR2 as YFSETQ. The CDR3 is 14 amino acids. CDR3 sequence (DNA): TGCGCCAGCAGCCTCGAGGGGACTGTCTATGGCTACACCTTC. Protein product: CASSLEGTVYGYTF.

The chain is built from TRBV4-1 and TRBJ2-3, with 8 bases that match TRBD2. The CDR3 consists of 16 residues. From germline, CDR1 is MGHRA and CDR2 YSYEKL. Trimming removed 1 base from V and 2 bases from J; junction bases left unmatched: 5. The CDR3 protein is CASSQGQRGNTDTQYF. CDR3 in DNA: TGCGCCAGCAGCCAAGGGCAGCGGGGGAACACAGATACGCAGTATTTT.

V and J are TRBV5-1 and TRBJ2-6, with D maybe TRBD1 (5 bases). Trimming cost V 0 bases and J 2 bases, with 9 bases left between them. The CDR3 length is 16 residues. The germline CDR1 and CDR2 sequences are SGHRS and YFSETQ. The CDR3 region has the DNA TGCGCCAGCAGCTTGGAGGTGGGGCCTGGGGCCAACGTCCTGACTTTC. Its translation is CASSLEVGPGANVLTF.

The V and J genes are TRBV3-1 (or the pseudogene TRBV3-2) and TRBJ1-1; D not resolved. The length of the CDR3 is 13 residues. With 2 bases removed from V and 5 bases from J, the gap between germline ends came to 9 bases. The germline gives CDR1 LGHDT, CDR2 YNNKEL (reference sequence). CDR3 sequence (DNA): TGTGCCAGCAGCCAATCTGGACCGACTGAAGCTTTCTTT. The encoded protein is CASSQSGPTEAFF.

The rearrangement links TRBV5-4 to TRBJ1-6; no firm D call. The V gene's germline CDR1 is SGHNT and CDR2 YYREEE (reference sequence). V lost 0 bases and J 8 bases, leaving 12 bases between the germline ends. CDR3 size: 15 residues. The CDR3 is CASSLAASRDSPLHF. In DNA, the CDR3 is TGTGCCAGCAGCTTGGCTGCCTCTCGGGATTCACCCCTCCACTTT. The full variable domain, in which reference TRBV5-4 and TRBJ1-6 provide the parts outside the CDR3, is ETGVTQSPTHLIKTRGQQVTLRCSSQSGHNTVSWYQQALGQGPQFIFQYYREEENGRGNFPPRFSGLQFPNYSSELNVNALELDDSALYLCASSLAASRDSPLHFGNGTRLTVT.

The CDR3 sequence is CASSLYPGQGIGEQYF. The CDR3 nucleotides read TGCGCCAGCAGCTTGTACCCTGGACAGGGAATAGGCGAGCAGTACTTC. The chain joins TRBV5-1 to TRBJ2-7; 8 bases align to TRBD1. The V gene end was trimmed by 1 base and the J gene end by 6 bases; junction bases not matched to a gene: 12. CDR1 is SGHRS, CDR2 YFSETQ, per germline. CDR3 length equals 16 residues.

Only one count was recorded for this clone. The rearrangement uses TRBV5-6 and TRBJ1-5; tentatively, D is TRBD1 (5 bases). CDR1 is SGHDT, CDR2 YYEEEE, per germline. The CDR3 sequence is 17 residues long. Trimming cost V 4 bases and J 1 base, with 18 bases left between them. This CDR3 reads CASSPLRGALSNQPQHF. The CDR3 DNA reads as TGTGCCAGCAGCCCACTTCGAGGGGCCCTGAGCAATCAGCCCCAGCATTTT. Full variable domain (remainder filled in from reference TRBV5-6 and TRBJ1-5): DAGVTQSPTHLIKTRGQQVTLRCSPKSGHDTVSWYQQALGQGPQFIFQYYEEEERQRGNFPDRFSGHQFPNYSSELNVNALLLGDSALYLCASSPLRGALSNQPQHFGDGTRLSIL.

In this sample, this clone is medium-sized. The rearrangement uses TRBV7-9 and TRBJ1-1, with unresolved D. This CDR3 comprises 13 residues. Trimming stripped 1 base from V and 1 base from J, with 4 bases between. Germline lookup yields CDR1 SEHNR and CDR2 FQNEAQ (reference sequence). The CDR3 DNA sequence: TGTGCCAGCAGCTTAGAGGGGAACACTGAAGCTTTCTTT. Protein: CASSLEGNTEAFF.

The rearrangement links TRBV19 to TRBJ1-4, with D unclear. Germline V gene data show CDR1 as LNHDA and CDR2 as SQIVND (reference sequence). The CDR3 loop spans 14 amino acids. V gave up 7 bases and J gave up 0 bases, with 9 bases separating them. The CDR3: CASTKGATNEKLFF. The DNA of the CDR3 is TGTGCCAGTACTAAGGGTGCAACTAATGAAAAACTGTTTTTT.

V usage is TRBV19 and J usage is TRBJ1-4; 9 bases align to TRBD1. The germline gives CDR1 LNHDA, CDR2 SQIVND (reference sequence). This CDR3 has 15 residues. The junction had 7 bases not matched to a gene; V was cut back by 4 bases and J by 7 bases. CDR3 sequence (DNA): TGTGCCAGTAGTAGAGCGGACAGGGGAGGTGAAAAACTGTTTTTT. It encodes CASSRADRGGEKLFF.

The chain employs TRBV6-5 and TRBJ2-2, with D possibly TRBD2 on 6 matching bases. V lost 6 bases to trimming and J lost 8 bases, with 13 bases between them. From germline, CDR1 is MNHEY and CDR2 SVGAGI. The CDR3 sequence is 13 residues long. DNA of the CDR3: TGTGCCAGCAGGGAGGGCCCGAGAGGGGAGCTGTTTTTT. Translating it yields CASREGPRGELFF.

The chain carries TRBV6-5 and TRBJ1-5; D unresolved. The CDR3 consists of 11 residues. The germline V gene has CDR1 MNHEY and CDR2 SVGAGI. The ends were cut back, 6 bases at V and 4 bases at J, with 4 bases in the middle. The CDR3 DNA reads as TGTGCCAGCAGGGGGAATCAGCCCCAGCATTTT. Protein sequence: CASRGNQPQHF.

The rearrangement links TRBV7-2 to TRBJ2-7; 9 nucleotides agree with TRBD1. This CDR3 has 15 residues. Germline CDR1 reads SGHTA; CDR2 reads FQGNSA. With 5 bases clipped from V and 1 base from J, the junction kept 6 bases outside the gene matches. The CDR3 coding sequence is TGTGCCAGCAGCCGCGACAGGGGGAATTCCTACGAGCAGTACTTC. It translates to CASSRDRGNSYEQYF.

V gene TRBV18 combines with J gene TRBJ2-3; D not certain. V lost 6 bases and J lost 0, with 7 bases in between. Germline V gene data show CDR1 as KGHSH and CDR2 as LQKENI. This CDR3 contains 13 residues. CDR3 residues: CASSVTSTDTQYF. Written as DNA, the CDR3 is TGTGCCAGCTCCGTGACTAGCACAGATACGCAGTATTTT. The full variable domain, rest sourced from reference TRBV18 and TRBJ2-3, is NAGVMQNPRHLVRRRGQEARLRCSPMKGHSHVYWYRQLPEEGLKFMVYLQKENIIDESGMPKERFSAEFPKEGPSILRIQQVVRGDSAAYFCASSVTSTDTQYFGPGTRLTVL.